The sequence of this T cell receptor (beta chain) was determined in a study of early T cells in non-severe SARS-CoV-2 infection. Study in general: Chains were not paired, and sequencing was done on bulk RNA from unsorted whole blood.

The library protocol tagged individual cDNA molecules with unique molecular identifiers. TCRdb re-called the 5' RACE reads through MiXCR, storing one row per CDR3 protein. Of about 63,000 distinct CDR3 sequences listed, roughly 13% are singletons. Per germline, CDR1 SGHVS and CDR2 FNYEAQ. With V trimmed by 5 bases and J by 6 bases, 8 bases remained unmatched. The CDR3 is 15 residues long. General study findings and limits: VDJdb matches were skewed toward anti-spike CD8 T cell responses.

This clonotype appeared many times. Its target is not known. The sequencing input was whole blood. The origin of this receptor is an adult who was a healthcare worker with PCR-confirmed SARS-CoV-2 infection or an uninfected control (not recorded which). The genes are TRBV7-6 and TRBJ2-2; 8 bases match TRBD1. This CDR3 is CASSAQGAGAGELFF. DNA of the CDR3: TGTGCCAGCAGCGCTCAGGGGGCGGGCGCCGGGGAGCTGTTTTTT.